This is a list of T cell receptor beta chains from one sample in a study of sequential checkpoint blockade in melanoma. The protocol was immunoSEQ multiplex PCR, while the TCRdb copy is restricted to in-frame clones and leaves out a portion. Here the sample spans 8,500 to 9,500 clones, about three quarters being singletons. The specimen was CD8+ T cells sorted from blood (inferred from file names), collected from a patient given nivolumab and ipilimumab in sequence. Receptor source: a human donor with melanoma. Each CDR3 is given with its conserved first and last residue. Each record gives: V gene, clone size, J gene, D gene, CDR3 DNA, CDR3 protein. The D gene is left open where the match is weak. A clone size is listed for some rows: how often the clone was seen (once, few, many), or a class if it is expanded.

TRBV9,NA,TRBJ1-1,NA,TGTGCCAGCAGCGTAGATCCAGGTATGAACACTGAAGCTTTCTTT,CASSVDPGMNTEAFF
TRBV4-2,NA,TRBJ2-3,TRBD2,TGTGCCAGCAGCCAAGAGTGGGCGGGAGGGCCGACAGATACGCAGTATTTT,CASSQEWAGGPTDTQYF
TRBV25-1,NA,TRBJ2-5,NA,TGTGCCAGCAGTGATACCCCCCGACAGGTAGAAGAGACCCAGTACTTC,CASSDTPRQVEETQYF
TRBV7-2,NA,TRBJ1-1,NA,TGTGCCAGCAGCCCTCTATCCGGGGACTGGACTGAAGCTTTCTTT,CASSPLSGDWTEAFF
TRBV4-2,few,TRBJ2-1,NA,TGTGCCAGCAGCCAAGATACGGAGCGGGTAACGGGTGGGCAGTTCTTC,CASSQDTERVTGGQFF
TRBV11-2,NA,TRBJ2-7,TRBD2,TGTGCCAGCAGCGCCACTAGCGGGGCCTCCTACGAGCAGTACTTC,CASSATSGASYEQYF
TRBV2,NA,TRBJ2-3,TRBD1,TGTGCCAGCAGTGAAGCTATAGGGGACAGGGGTAGGGATACGCAGTATTTT,CASSEAIGDRGRDTQYF
TRBV7-6,few,TRBJ1-3,NA,TGTGCCAGCAGCCTTCAGGGTGTTACTGGAAACACCATATATTTT,CASSLQGVTGNTIYF
TRBV7-9,NA,TRBJ2-7,TRBD1,TGCGCCAGCAGCCAAGATGAGACGGGACAGCCCTACGAGCAGTACTTC,CASSQDETGQPYEQYF
TRBV19,few,TRBJ2-7,TRBD1,TGTGCCAGTAGTAACCCCCGGACAGGGGGCGACGAGCAGTACTTC,CASSNPRTGGDEQYF
TRBV4-3,NA,TRBJ1-1,TRBD1,TGCGCCAGCACCAATACAGGGGCTCCTGAAGCTTTCTTT,CASTNTGAPEAFF
TRBV4-2,NA,TRBJ2-5,TRBD2,TGTGCCAGCAGCCAAGAATGGGCTAGCGGGGGTGAGACCCAGTACTTC,CASSQEWASGGETQYF
TRBV7-6,NA,TRBJ2-7,NA,TGTGCCAGCAGCTTGGCACCGGGGAGCTACGAGCAGTACTTC,CASSLAPGSYEQYF
TRBV4-2,once,TRBJ2-5,TRBD2,TGTGCCAGCAGCCAAGATCTGGGAGGGGAGACCCAGTACTTC,CASSQDLGGETQYF
TRBV7-9,NA,TRBJ2-3,NA,TGTGCCAGCAGCTTATTAGAGGCGGGTCCTGGGTGGACAGATACGCAGTATTTT,CASSLLEAGPGWTDTQYF
TRBV15,NA,TRBJ2-1,TRBD2,TGTGCCACCAGCAGACTAGCGGGGGGGATCGATGAGCAGTTCTTC,CATSRLAGGIDEQFF
TRBV7-9,NA,TRBJ1-1,NA,TGTGCCAGCAGCTTAGGCGGGGAGTGGAAGGGAACTGAAGCTTTCTTT,CASSLGGEWKGTEAFF
TRBV29-1,NA,TRBJ2-5,TRBD2,TGCAGCGTGATGACTAGCCGGGAGACCCAGTACTTC,CSVMTSRETQYF
TRBV2,NA,TRBJ2-2,TRBD2,TGTGCCAGCAGCCCCTTAGCGGGGGGGCCCACCGGGGAGCTGTTTTTT,CASSPLAGGPTGELFF
TRBV25-1,NA,TRBJ2-5,NA,TGTGCCCCCCCCCAGGGTGGAGAGACCCAGTACTTC,CAPPQGGETQYF
TRBV7-8,NA,TRBJ2-1,TRBD2,TGTGCCAGCAGCCCAGCGGGAGGCTTCGGTAATGAGCAGTTCTTC,CASSPAGGFGNEQFF
TRBV5-5,NA,TRBJ1-2,TRBD1,TGTGCCAGCAGCTTGCGACAGGGGAGCTATGGCTACACCTTC,CASSLRQGSYGYTF
TRBV15,few,TRBJ2-7,TRBD1,TGTGCCACCAGCAGAGGAAGACAGGGTTACGAGCAGTACTTC,CATSRGRQGYEQYF
TRBV2,NA,TRBJ1-1,TRBD1,TGTGCCAGCAGTGAAGGGGACAGTTTGAACACTGAAGCTTTCTTT,CASSEGDSLNTEAFF
TRBV7-9,NA,TRBJ1-1,TRBD1,TGTGCCAGCAGCCCTGGACAGGTGATGAACACTGAAGCTTTCTTT,CASSPGQVMNTEAFF
TRBV14,few,TRBJ2-1,NA,TGTGCCAGCAGCAAAGCGGGACAGATGTCTATTGAGCAGTTCTTC,CASSKAGQMSIEQFF
TRBV4-1,NA,TRBJ2-7,TRBD1,TGCGCCAGCAGCCCAAGGACAGGGGGTGGTTCCTACGAGCAGTACTTC,CASSPRTGGGSYEQYF
TRBV4-2,NA,TRBJ2-3,NA,TGTGCCAGCAGCCAAGATGAGGCTAGCGGCACAGATACGCAGTATTTT,CASSQDEASGTDTQYF
TRBV11-2,NA,TRBJ2-1,TRBD2,TGTGCCAGCAGCTTAGCCATCTCTAGCGGGGGGTTCCCCTACAATGAGCAGTTCTTC,CASSLAISSGGFPYNEQFF
TRBV6-5,NA,TRBJ1-2,NA,TGTGCCAGCATCCGAGGGCTTTACAGCCCTTATGGCTACACCTTC,CASIRGLYSPYGYTF
TRBV6-1,NA,TRBJ2-7,TRBD1,TGTGCCAGCACCTTAGAGACAGGGGGCCACGAGCAGTACTTC,CASTLETGGHEQYF
TRBV7-7,NA,TRBJ2-1,NA,TGTGCTAGCAGCTTACCCACCGGGGCCTACAATGAGCAGTTCTTC,CASSLPTGAYNEQFF
TRBV4-1,NA,TRBJ2-3,NA,TGCGCCAGCAGCCAAGTGGTAGCCCCCACAGATACGCAGTATTTT,CASSQVVAPTDTQYF
TRBV19,few,TRBJ1-5,NA,TGTGCCAGTAGGGCTCCAGGTTTCAATCAGCCCCAGCATTTT,CASRAPGFNQPQHF
TRBV27,NA,TRBJ2-2,NA,TGTGCCAGCAGTTTCGGAGGGCCGGACGGGGAGCTGTTTTTT,CASSFGGPDGELFF
TRBV4-3,NA,TRBJ1-2,NA,TGCGCCAGCAGCCGGGAAACAGGGTCCGGCTACACCTTC,CASSRETGSGYTF
TRBV7-9,NA,TRBJ2-5,TRBD2,TGTGCCAGCAGCTTTGGGCGGGAGAGAGAGACCCAGTACTTC,CASSFGRERETQYF
TRBV19,NA,TRBJ1-1,NA,TGTGCCAGTAGTATCTCGCCGGTCGGGAGTGAAGCTTTCTTT,CASSISPVGSEAFF
TRBV6-1,few,TRBJ2-7,TRBD1,TGTGCCAGCAGTGGCGAGACAGGGGGCTCCTACGAGCAGTACTTC,CASSGETGGSYEQYF
TRBV7-6,NA,TRBJ2-2,TRBD2,TGTGCCAGCAGCTTAGGGGCGGGAGGGCCAGGCACCGGGGAGCTGTTTTTT,CASSLGAGGPGTGELFF
TRBV7-9,few,TRBJ1-2,TRBD1,TGTGCCAGCAGCCAGGGGGAAGCGGACTATGGCTACACCTTC,CASSQGEADYGYTF
TRBV9,few,TRBJ1-1,NA,TGTGCCAGCAGCCCGGGACTCCAGAACACTGAAGCTTTCTTT,CASSPGLQNTEAFF
TRBV19,NA,TRBJ2-5,TRBD2,TGTGCCAGTAGCACCACAGGACTAGTCGGAGAGACCCAGTACTTC,CASSTTGLVGETQYF
TRBV5-1,NA,TRBJ2-1,TRBD2,TGCGCCAGCAGCGAAGGACTAGCGGGAGAGAAAGGTGAGCAGTTCTTC,CASSEGLAGEKGEQFF
TRBV5-4,NA,TRBJ1-2,TRBD1,TGTGCCAGCAGCTCTGGACAGGGACAGGCCTATGGCTACACCTTC,CASSSGQGQAYGYTF
TRBV6-1,NA,TRBJ2-7,TRBD2,TGTGCCAGCAGTGAGAATAGCGGGGACCCTTACGAGCAGTACTTC,CASSENSGDPYEQYF
TRBV19,few,TRBJ2-1,TRBD2,TGTGCCAGTAGTGGGGGGGGAGACTACAATGAGCAGTTCTTC,CASSGGGDYNEQFF
TRBV6-1,NA,TRBJ2-5,TRBD2,TGTGCCAGCACCCTGGGAGCGGGAGAGGTGGAGACCCAGTACTTC,CASTLGAGEVETQYF
TRBV14,few,TRBJ1-5,NA,TGTGCCAGCAGCCTTCAGGGGTCAGATCAGCCCCAGCATTTT,CASSLQGSDQPQHF
TRBV6-5,NA,TRBJ2-7,NA,TGTGCCAGCAGTGTCTGGCAGTACTTC,CASSVWQYF
TRBV27,NA,TRBJ1-4,NA,TGTGCCAGCAGTAGGACACCGGAATATGAAAAACTGTTTTTT,CASSRTPEYEKLFF
TRBV6-1,NA,TRBJ1-2,NA,TGTGCCAGCAGTTTACAACCCACAGAGGGCTACACCTTC,CASSLQPTEGYTF
TRBV7-8,NA,TRBJ2-5,TRBD1,TGTGCCAGCAGCCCGAACAGGGGGGACCAAGAGACCCAGTACTTC,CASSPNRGDQETQYF